This TCR beta chain emerged from a study of cytomegalovirus exposure and HLA in healthy donors. The length of the CDR3 is 13 residues. Trimming stripped 1 base from V and 9 bases from J, with 10 bases between. Germline V gene data show CDR1 as SNHLY and CDR2 as FYNNEI. The table came from immunoSEQ multiplex PCR; TCRdb's copy has only in-frame clones and leaves some out. In the table there are roughly 60,000 clones, under 95% of which are singletons. The TCR was taken from a woman aged 18 to 35 in good health and CMV-seronegative. The chain is built from TRBV2 and TRBJ1-5, with D unresolved. The sequencing sample was made of PBMCs. CDR3 sequence: CASSEGPVAPQHF. The CDR3 DNA reads TGTGCCAGCAGTGAAGGCCCGGTCGCGCCCCAGCATTTT.